This T cell receptor beta chain comes out of a study of T cells in Graves' hyperthyroidism and ophthalmopathy. On the study more broadly: Initial diagnosis, before any treatment, was when peripheral blood was collected.

The CDR3 loop spans 19 amino acids. From germline, CDR1 is SGHAT and CDR2 FQNNGV. V dropped 0 bases and J dropped 1; count of bases not matched to a gene: 9. Source material for PBMCs was over 7.5 ml fresh peripheral blood. Many counts were recorded for this clonotype. The investigators amplified TCR beta CDR3 regions from RNA transcripts. During a first-round RT-PCR of the TCR CDR3, the HTBI primer set was used. One entry per CDR3 protein results from TCRdb running MiXCR on the multiplex PCR reads. This sample has around 420,000 distinct CDR3 sequences; approximately 14% occur once, and the top ten carry 4% to 6.5%.

This clonotype was sampled from a woman aged 18-29 years with Graves' hyperthyroidism. The specimen was blood. The chain couples TRBV11-2 to TRBJ1-6; 7 nucleotides agree with TRBD1. CDR3 in amino acids: CASSLDPQGLRSYNSPLHF. The CDR3 DNA reads TGTGCCAGCAGCTTAGATCCACAGGGGTTGAGGTCCTATAATTCACCCCTCCACTTT.